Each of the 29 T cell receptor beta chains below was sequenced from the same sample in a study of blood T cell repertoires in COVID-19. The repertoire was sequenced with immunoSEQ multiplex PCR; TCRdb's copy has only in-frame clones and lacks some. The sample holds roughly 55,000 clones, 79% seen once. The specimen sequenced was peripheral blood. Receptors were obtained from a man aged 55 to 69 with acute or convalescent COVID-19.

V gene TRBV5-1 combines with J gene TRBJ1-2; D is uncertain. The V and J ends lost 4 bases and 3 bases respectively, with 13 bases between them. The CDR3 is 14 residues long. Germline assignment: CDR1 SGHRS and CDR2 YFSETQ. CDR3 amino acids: CASSLERPDYGYTF. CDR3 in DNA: TGCGCCAGCAGCCTGGAGAGGCCCGACTATGGCTACACCTTC. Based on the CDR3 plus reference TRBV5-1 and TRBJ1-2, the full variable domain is KAGVTQTPRYLIKTRGQQVTLSCSPISGHRSVSWYQQTPGQGLQFLFEYFSETQRNKGNFPGRFSGRQFSNSRSEMNVSTLELGDSALYLCASSLERPDYGYTFGSGTRLTVV.

CDR3 nucleotide sequence: TGCAGCTCTAGGGGTTTCCAAGAGACCCAGTACTTC. Translation: CSSRGFQETQYF. The chain uses TRBV29-1 and TRBJ2-5; D is possibly TRBD1 (5 bases). Trimming pared 8 bases from V and 1 base from J, leaving 11 bases between. Germline assignment: CDR1 SQVTM and CDR2 ANQGSEA. The CDR3 extends over 12 amino acids.

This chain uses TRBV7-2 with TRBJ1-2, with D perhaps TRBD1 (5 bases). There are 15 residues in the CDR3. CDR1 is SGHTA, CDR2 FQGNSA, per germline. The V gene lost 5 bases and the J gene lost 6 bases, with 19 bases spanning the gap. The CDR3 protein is CASSNSGRAPDGYTF. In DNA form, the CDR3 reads TGTGCCAGCAGCAATTCGGGCAGGGCCCCGGATGGCTACACCTTC.

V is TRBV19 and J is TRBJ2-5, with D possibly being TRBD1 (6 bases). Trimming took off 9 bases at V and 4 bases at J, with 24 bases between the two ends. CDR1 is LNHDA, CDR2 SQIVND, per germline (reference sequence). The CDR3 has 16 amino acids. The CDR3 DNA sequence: TGTGCCAGCTCGATTCAGGGGAATAACGAGGGAGAGACCCAGTACTTC. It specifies CASSIQGNNEGETQYF.

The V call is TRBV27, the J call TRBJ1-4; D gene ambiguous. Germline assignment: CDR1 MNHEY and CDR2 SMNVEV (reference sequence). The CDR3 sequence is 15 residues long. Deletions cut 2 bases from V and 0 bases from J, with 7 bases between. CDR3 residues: CASSLGGATNEKLFF. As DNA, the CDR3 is TGTGCCAGCAGTTTAGGAGGTGCAACTAATGAAAAACTGTTTTTT.

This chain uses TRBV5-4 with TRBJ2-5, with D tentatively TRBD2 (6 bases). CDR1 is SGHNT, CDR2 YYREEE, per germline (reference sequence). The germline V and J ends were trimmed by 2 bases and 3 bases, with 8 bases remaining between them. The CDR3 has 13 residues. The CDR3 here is CASSFRGEETQYF. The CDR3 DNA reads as TGTGCCAGCAGCTTTCGCGGGGAAGAGACCCAGTACTTC. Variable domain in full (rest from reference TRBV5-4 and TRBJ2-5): ETGVTQSPTHLIKTRGQQVTLRCSSQSGHNTVSWYQQALGQGPQFIFQYYREEENGRGNFPPRFSGLQFPNYSSELNVNALELDDSALYLCASSFRGEETQYFGPGTRLLVL.

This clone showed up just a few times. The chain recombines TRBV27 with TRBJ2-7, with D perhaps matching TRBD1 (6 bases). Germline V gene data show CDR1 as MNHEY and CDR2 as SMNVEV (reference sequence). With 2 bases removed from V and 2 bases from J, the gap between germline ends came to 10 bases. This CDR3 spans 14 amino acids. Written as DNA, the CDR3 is TGTGCCAGCAGTTTAAAGGACAGAACCTACGAGCAGTACTTC. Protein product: CASSLKDRTYEQYF.

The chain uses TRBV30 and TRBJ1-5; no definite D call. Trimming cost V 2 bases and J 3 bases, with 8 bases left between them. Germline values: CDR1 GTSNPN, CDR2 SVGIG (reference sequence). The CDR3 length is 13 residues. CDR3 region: CAWSIGDNQPQHF. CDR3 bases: TGTGCCTGGAGTATCGGAGACAATCAGCCCCAGCATTTT. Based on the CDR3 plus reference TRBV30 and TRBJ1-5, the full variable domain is SQTIHQWPATLVQPVGSPLSLECTVEGTSNPNLYWYRQAAGRGLQLLFYSVGIGQISSEVPQNLSASRPQDRQFILSSKKLLLSDSGFYLCAWSIGDNQPQHFGDGTRLSIL.

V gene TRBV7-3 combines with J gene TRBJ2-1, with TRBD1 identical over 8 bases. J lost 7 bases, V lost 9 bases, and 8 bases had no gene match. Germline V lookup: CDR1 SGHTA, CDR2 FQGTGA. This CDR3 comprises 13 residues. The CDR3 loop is CASGAGGENEQFF. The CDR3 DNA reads TGTGCCAGTGGGGCAGGGGGCGAGAATGAGCAGTTCTTC.

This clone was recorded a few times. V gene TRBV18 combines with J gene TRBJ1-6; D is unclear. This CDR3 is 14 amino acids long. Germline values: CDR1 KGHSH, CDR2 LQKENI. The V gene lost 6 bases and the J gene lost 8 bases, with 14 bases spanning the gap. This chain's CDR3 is CASSPRQLDSPLHF. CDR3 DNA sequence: TGTGCCAGCTCCCCGAGGCAGCTAGATTCACCCCTCCACTTT.

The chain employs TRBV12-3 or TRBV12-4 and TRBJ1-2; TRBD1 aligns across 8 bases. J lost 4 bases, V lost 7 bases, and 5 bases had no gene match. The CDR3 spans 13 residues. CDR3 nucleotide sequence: TGTGCCAGCAACACCGGGACAGGCTATGGCTACACCTTC. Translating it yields CASNTGTGYGYTF.

The CDR3 DNA is TGCAGCGGCCGACTAGCGGGGGAGACCCAGTACTTC. Translation: CSGRLAGETQYF. This chain uses TRBV29-1 with TRBJ2-5; 11 nucleotides match TRBD2. Germline V gene lookup returns CDR1 SQVTM and CDR2 ANQGSEA. J lost 5 bases, V lost 7 bases, and 3 bases had no gene match. This CDR3 region has 12 residues.

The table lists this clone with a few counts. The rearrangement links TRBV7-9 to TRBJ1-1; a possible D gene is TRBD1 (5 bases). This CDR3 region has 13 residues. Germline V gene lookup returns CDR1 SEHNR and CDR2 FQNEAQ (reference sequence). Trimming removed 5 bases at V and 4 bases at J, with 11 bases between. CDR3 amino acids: CASSAQGGTEAFF. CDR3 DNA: TGTGCCAGCAGCGCTCAGGGCGGCACTGAAGCTTTCTTT.

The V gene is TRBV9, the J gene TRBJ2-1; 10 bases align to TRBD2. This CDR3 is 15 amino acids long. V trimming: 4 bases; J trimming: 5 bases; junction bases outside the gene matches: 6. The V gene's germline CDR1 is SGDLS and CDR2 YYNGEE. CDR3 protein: CASSPGTSDDNEQFF. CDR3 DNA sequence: TGTGCCAGCAGCCCCGGGACTAGCGACGACAATGAGCAGTTCTTC.

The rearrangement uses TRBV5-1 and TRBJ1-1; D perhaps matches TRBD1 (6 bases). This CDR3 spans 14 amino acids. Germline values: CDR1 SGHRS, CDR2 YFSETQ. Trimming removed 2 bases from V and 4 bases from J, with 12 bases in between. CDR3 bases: TGCGCCAGCAGCTTTGGAGGACAGATCACTGAAGCTTTCTTT. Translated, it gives CASSFGGQITEAFF. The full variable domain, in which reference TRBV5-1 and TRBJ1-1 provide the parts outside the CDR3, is KAGVTQTPRYLIKTRGQQVTLSCSPISGHRSVSWYQQTPGQGLQFLFEYFSETQRNKGNFPGRFSGRQFSNSRSEMNVSTLELGDSALYLCASSFGGQITEAFFGQGTRLTVV.

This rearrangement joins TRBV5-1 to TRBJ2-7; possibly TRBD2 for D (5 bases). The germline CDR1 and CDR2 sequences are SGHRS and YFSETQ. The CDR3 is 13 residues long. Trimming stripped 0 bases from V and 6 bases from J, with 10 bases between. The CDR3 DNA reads TGCGCCAGCAGCTTGGCCAGTGCGGGCGAGCAGTACTTC. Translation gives CASSLASAGEQYF.

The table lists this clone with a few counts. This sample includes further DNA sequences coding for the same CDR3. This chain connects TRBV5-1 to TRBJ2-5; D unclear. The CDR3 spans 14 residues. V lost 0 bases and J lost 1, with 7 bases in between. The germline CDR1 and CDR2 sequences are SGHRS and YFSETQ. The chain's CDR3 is CASSLVGVQETQYF. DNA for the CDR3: TGCGCCAGCAGCTTGGTTGGAGTCCAAGAGACCCAGTACTTC.

The CDR3 here is CATSDSAGQGSNQPQHF. The CDR3 nucleotides read TGTGCCACCAGTGATTCAGCGGGACAGGGATCCAATCAGCCCCAGCATTTT. This chain uses TRBV24-1 with TRBJ1-5; the match to TRBD1 covers 9 bases. V gave up 2 bases and J gave up 3 bases; unmatched junction bases: 7. The CDR3 has 17 residues. CDR1 and CDR2 from the germline V gene are KGHDR and SFDVKD.

This chain's CDR3 is CASTATDQETQYF. The CDR3 region has the DNA TGCGCCAGCACCGCGACAGACCAAGAGACCCAGTACTTC. The V gene is TRBV5-1, the J gene TRBJ2-5; D perhaps matches TRBD1 (5 bases). The CDR3 totals 13 residues. Germline CDR1 and CDR2: SGHRS and YFSETQ. V was pared by 6 bases and J by 0 bases, with 9 bases between.

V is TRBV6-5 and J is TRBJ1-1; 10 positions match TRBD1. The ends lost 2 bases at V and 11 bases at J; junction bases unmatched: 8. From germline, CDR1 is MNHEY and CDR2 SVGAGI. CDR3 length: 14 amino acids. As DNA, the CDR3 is TGTGCCAGCAGTTACCGACAGGGGGCGTTAAAGGCTTTCTTT. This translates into CASSYRQGALKAFF.

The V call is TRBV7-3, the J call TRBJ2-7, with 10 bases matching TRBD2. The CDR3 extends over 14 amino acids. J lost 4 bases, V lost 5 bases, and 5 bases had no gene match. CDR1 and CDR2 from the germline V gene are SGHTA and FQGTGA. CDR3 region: CASSLSGGLYEQYF. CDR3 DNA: TGTGCCAGCAGCCTTAGCGGGGGGCTGTACGAGCAGTACTTC.

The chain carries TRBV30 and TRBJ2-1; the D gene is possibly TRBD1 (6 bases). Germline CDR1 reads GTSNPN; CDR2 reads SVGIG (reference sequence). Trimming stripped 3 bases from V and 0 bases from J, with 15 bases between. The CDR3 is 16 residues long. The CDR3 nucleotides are TGTGCCTGGAGACCCCGACAGGCCTACTCCTACAATGAGCAGTTCTTC. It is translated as CAWRPRQAYSYNEQFF.

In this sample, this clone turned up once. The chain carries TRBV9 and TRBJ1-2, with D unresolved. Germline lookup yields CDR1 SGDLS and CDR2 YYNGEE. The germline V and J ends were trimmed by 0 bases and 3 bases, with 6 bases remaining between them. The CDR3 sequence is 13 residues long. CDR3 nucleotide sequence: TGTGCCAGCAGCGTAGGGTGGCACTATGGCTACACCTTC. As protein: CASSVGWHYGYTF.

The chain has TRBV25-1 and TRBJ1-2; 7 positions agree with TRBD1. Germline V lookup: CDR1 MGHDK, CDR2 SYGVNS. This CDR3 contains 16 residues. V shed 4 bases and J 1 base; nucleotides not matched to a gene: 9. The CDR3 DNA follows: TGTGCCAGCAGTGCCGCCGGGACAGTTTTTAACTATGGCTACACCTTC. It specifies CASSAAGTVFNYGYTF.

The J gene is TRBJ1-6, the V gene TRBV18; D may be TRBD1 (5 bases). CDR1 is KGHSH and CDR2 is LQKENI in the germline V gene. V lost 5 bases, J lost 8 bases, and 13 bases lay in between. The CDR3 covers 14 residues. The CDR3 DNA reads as TGTGCCAGCTCATTGACAGAAAGTGATTCACCCCTCCACTTT. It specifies CASSLTESDSPLHF.

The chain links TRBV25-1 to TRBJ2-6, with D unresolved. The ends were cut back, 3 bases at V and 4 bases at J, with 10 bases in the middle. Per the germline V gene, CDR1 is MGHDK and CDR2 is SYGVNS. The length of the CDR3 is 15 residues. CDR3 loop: CASSDPTLGANVLTF. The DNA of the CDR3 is TGTGCCAGCAGTGACCCTACCCTAGGGGCCAACGTCCTGACTTTC.

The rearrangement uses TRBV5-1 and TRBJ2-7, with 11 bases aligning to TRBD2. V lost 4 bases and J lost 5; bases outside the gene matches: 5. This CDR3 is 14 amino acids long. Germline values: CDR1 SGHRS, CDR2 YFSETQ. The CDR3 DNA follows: TGCGCCAGCAGCGTGACTAGCGGGACAGACGAGCAGTACTTC. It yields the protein CASSVTSGTDEQYF.

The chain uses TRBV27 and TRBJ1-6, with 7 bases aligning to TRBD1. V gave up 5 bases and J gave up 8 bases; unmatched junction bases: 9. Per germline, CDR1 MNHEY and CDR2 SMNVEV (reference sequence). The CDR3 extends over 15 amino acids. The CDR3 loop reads CASSPGDRVDSPLHF. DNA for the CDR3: TGTGCCAGCAGTCCCGGAGACAGGGTAGATTCACCCCTCCACTTT.

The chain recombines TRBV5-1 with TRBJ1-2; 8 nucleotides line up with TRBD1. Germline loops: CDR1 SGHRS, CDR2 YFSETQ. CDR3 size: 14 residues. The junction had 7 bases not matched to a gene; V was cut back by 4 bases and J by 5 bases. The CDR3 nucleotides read TGCGCCAGCAGCATACAGGGGGAGGAGTATGGCTACACCTTC. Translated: CASSIQGEEYGYTF.